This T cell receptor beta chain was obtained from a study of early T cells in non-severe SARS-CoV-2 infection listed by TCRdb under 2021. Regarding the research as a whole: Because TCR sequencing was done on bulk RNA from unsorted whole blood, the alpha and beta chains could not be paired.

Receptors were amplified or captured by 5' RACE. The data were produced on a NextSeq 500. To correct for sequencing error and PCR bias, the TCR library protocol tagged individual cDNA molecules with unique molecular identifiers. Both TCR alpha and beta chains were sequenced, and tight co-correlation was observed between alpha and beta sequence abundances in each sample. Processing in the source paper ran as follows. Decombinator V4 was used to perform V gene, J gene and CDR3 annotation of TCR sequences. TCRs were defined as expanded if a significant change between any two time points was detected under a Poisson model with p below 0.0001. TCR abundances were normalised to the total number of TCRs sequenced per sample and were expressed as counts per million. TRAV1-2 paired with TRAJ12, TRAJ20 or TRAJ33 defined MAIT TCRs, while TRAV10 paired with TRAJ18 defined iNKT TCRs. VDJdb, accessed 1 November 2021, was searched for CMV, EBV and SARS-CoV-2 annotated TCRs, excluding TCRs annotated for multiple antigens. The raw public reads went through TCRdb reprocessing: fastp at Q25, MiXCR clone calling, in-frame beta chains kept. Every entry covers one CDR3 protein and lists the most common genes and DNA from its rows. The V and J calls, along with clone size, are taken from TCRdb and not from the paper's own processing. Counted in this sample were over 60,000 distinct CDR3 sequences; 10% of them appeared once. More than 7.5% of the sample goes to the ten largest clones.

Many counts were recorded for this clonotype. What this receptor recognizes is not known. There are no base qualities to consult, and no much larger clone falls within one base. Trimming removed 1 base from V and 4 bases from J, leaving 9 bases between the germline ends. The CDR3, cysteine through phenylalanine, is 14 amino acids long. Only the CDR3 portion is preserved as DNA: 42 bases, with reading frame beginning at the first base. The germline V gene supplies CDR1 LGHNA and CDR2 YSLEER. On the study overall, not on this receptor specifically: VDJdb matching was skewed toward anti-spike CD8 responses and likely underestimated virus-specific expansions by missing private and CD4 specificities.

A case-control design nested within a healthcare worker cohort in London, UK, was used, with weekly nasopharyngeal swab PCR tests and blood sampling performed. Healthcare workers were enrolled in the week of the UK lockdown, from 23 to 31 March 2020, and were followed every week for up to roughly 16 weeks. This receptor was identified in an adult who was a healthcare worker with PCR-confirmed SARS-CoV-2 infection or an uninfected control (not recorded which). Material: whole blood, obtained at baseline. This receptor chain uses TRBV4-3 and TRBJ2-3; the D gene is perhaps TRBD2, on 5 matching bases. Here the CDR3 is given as CASSQVGGPDTQYF. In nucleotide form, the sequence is TGCGCCAGCAGCCAAGTAGGCGGGCCAGATACGCAGTATTTT.